This T cell receptor (beta chain) is from a study of human T cells and chemical hapten exposure. In the study overall: The sensitizer, 2% DPC, was used on around 2 cm by around 2 cm of upper inner arm skin. Chiefly women, the patients showed alopecia areata, totalis or universalis. Slight volume differences across pooled libraries mainly accounted for varying per-sample TCR yields.

The CDR3 extends over 17 amino acids. V lost 6 bases to trimming and J lost 8 bases, with 27 bases between them. Germline V gene sequence: CDR1 SGHDT, CDR2 YYEEEE. TCRdb reprocessed the RACE reads via MiXCR and lists one record per CDR3 protein. The sample yields approximately 46,000 distinct CDR3 sequences, approximately 9.5% seen once. This clonotype has just a few counts. Documented time point: patch test 2, 6 weeks after DPC sensitization. Documented treatment: therapeutic diphenylcyclopropenone sensitization with weekly scalp DPC. RNA extraction used unfractionated whole blood as the source of total RNA. Blood collection took place prior to placing each patch test.

The source of this sequence is a woman aged 25 to 45 with alopecia areata. Some clones in this sample may be carry-over from other donors' samples. The chain uses TRBV5-6 and TRBJ1-3, with D possibly being TRBD1 (5 bases). This specimen was whole blood, taken in connection with sensitization to the hapten diphenylcyclopropenone (DPC). The CDR3 here is CASTHRRGPPELDTIYF. CDR3 DNA: TGTGCCAGCACCCACCGGAGGGGCCCTCCAGAGTTAGACACCATATATTTT.